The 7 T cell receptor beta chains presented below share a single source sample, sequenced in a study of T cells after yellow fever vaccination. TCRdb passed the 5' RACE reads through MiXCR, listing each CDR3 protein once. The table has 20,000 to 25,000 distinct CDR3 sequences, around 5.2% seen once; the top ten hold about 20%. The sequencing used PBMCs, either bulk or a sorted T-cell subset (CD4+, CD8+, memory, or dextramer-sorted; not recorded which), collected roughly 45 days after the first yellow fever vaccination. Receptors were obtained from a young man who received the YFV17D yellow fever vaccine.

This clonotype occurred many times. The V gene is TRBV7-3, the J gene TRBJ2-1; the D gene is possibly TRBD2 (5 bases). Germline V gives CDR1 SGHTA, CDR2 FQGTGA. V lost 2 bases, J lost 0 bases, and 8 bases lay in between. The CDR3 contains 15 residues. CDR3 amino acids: CASSLEGSSYNEQFF. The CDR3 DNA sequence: TGTGCCAGCAGCTTAGAAGGGAGCTCCTACAATGAGCAGTTCTTC.

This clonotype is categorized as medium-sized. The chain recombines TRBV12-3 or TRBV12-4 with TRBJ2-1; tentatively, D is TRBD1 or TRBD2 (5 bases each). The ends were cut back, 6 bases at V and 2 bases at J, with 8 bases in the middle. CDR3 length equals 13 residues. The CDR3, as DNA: TGTGCCAGCAGCCGGGGACCCTACAATGAGCAGTTCTTC. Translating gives CASSRGPYNEQFF.

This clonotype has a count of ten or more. CDR3 region: CASSTNEKLFF. The DNA for the CDR3 is TGTGCCAGCAGCACTAATGAAAAACTGTTTTTT. The gene calls are TRBV7-6 and TRBJ1-4, with unresolved D. V lost 5 bases and J lost 2, with 0 bases in between. The germline CDR1 and CDR2 sequences are SGHVS and FNYEAQ. CDR3 length: 11 residues.

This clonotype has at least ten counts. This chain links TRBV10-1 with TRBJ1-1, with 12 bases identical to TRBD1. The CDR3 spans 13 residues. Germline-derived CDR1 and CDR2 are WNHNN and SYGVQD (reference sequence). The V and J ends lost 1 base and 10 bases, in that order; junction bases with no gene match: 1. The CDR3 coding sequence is TGCGCCAGCAGTGAGTTGGGACAGGGGGCAGCTTTCTTT. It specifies CASSELGQGAAFF.

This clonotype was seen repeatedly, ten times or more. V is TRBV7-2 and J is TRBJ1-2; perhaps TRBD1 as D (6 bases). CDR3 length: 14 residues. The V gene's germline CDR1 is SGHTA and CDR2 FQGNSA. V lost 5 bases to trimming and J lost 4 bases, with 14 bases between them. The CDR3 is CASSPRQDGYGYTF. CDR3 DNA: TGTGCCAGCAGCCCCCGACAGGATGGCTATGGCTACACCTTC.

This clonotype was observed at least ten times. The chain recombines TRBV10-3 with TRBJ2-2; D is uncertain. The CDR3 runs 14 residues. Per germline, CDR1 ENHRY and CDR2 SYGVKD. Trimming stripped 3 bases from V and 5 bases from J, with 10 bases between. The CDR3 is CAISDRSLTGELFF. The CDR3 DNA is TGTGCCATCAGTGACAGGAGCCTGACCGGGGAGCTGTTTTTT.

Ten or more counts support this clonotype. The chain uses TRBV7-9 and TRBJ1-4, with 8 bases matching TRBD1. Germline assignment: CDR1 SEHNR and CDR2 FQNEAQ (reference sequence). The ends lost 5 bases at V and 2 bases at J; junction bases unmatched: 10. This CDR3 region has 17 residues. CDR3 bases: TGTGCCAGCAGCCCTACTCAGGGGGCAGGGACTAATGAAAAACTGTTTTTT. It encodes CASSPTQGAGTNEKLFF.